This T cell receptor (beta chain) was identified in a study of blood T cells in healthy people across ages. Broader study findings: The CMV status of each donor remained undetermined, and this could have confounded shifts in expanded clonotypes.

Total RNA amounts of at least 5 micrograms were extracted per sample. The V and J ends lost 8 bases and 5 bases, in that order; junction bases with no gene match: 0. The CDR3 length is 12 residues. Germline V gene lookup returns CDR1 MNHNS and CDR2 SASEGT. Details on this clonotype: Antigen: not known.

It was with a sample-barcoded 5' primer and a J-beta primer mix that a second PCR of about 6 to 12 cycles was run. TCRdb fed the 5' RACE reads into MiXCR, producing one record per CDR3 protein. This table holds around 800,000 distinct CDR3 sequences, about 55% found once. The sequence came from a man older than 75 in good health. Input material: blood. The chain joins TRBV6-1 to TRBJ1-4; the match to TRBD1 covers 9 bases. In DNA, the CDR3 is TGTGCCAGCGGGACAGGGAATGAAAAACTGTTTTTT. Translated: CASGTGNEKLFF.